This is a list of T cell receptor beta chains from one sample in a study of cytomegalovirus exposure and HLA in healthy donors. Libraries were prepared by immunoSEQ multiplex PCR; TCRdb keeps only in-frame clonotypes and omits some of them. The sample has about 120,000 clones, about 75% seen once. Material for sequencing was PBMCs. The source is a woman between 40 and 55 years old in good health and CMV-seropositive. Both conserved end residues are part of each CDR3. D genes are given only for firm matches. Rows give clone size only sometimes, using once, few, many, or a class for an expanded clone.

J	D	V	size	CDR3	DNA
TRBJ2-6	-	TRBV19	-	CASSRERSGANVLTF	TGTGCCAGTAGTAGGGAGAGATCTGGGGCCAACGTCCTGACTTTC
TRBJ1-2	-	TRBV6-5	-	CASSPEVPPYGYTF	TGTGCCAGCAGTCCCGAGGTCCCACCATATGGCTACACCTTC
TRBJ1-4	TRBD1	TRBV7-8	-	CASSLAYRGENEKLFF	TGTGCCAGCAGCTTAGCGTACAGGGGCGAGAATGAAAAACTGTTTTTT
TRBJ1-1	TRBD1	TRBV29-1	few	CSVAPRTGDTEAFF	TGCAGCGTTGCCCCGAGGACAGGGGACACTGAAGCTTTCTTT
TRBJ1-2	-	TRBV7-6	-	CASSQGQYYGYTF	TGTGCCAGCAGCCAAGGACAGTACTATGGCTACACCTTC
TRBJ2-7	TRBD1	TRBV2	-	CASSETGSPYEQYF	TGTGCCAGCAGTGAGACAGGGAGTCCCTACGAGCAGTACTTC
TRBJ1-2	TRBD1	TRBV19	-	CASSTTGDYGYTF	TGTGCCAGTAGTACGACAGGGGACTATGGCTACACCTTC
TRBJ1-1	-	TRBV15	-	CATSRDLGVTEAFF	TGTGCCACCAGCAGAGATTTGGGAGTCACTGAAGCTTTCTTT
TRBJ1-2	-	TRBV19	-	CASRRGGTNYGYTF	TGTGCCAGTAGGCGCGGAGGGACGAACTATGGCTACACCTTC
TRBJ1-2	-	TRBV25-1	-	CASSEAAYGYTF	TGTGCCAGCAGTGAGGCGGCCTATGGCTACACCTTC
TRBJ1-2	TRBD1	TRBV27	-	CASRRGQGSYGYTF	TGTGCCAGCCGGAGGGGACAGGGTAGCTATGGCTACACCTTC
TRBJ2-4	TRBD1	TRBV7-9	once	CASSVTYRGLAKNIQYF	TGTGCCAGCAGCGTAACGTACAGGGGGCTAGCCAAAAACATTCAGTACTTC
TRBJ2-1	TRBD1	TRBV5-6	once	CASSPRTGINEQFF	TGTGCCAGCAGCCCACGGACAGGGATCAATGAGCAGTTCTTC
TRBJ1-2	-	TRBV20-1	-	CRLGPGYTF	TGCAGGTTGGGCCCTGGCTACACCTTC
TRBJ2-2	-	TRBV30	-	CAWTGQYPTGELFF	TGTGCCTGGACAGGACAGTATCCCACCGGGGAGCTGTTTTTT
TRBJ1-3	-	TRBV6-5	-	CASSYSDTLSGNTIYF	TGTGCCAGCAGTTACTCAGACACCCTCTCTGGAAACACCATATATTTT
TRBJ1-5	-	TRBV6-1	few	CASRGGGGNQPQHF	TGTGCCAGCAGGGGGGGAGGGGGCAATCAGCCCCAGCATTTT